Listed here are 10 T cell receptor beta chains from one sample, sequenced in a study of cytomegalovirus exposure and HLA in healthy donors. Data came from immunoSEQ multiplex PCR; TCRdb stores just in-frame clones and leaves some out. The sample lists around 230,000 clones; approximately 86% were seen once. The sequencing input was PBMCs. The origin of the receptors is a woman in her twenties or thirties in good health and CMV-seropositive.

The chain carries TRBV7-9 and TRBJ1-4; D gene ambiguous. CDR1 and CDR2 from the germline V gene are SEHNR and FQNEAQ (reference sequence). V dropped 2 bases and J dropped 0 bases, with 7 bases sitting between them. This CDR3 comprises 15 residues. CDR3 protein: CASSLRGATNEKLFF. In DNA, the CDR3 is TGTGCCAGCAGCTTACGGGGTGCAACTAATGAAAAACTGTTTTTT.

V and J are TRBV6-1 and TRBJ1-1, with D perhaps TRBD1 (5 bases). Trimming took off 3 bases at V and 6 bases at J, with 17 bases between the two ends. The CDR3 covers 15 residues. Germline-derived CDR1 and CDR2 are MNHNS and SASEGT. CDR3 loop: CASSDVLRGDPEAFF. The DNA of the CDR3 is TGTGCCAGCAGTGATGTGTTGCGGGGCGACCCTGAAGCTTTCTTT.

This chain links TRBV5-4 with TRBJ1-2, with D possibly matching TRBD1 (6 bases). Germline V gene data show CDR1 as SGHNT and CDR2 as YYREEE (reference sequence). This CDR3 is 16 amino acids long. The ends were cut back, 0 bases at V and 3 bases at J, with 15 bases in the middle. This chain's CDR3 is CASSLVFGGRDYGYTF. The DNA for the CDR3 is TGTGCCAGCAGCTTGGTTTTCGGGGGGCGCGACTATGGCTACACCTTC.

The CDR3: CAWNRGGSYNEQFF. As DNA, the CDR3 is TGTGCCTGGAATCGGGGGGGATCCTACAATGAGCAGTTCTTC. The J gene is TRBJ2-1, the V gene TRBV30, with 8 bases lining up with TRBD2. Germline V gene lookup returns CDR1 GTSNPN and CDR2 SVGIG (reference sequence). V lost 4 bases and J lost 1; bases outside the gene matches: 3. This CDR3 contains 14 residues.

This rearrangement joins TRBV11-3 to TRBJ2-7; 8 positions agree with TRBD2. The junction had 12 bases not matched to a gene; V was cut back by 8 bases and J by 6 bases. There are 14 residues in the CDR3. Germline CDR1 and CDR2: SGHNT and YENEEA. The CDR3 bases are TGTGCCAGCGGCCCCCGGTGGGCGGGAGGCGAGCAGTACTTC. The encoded protein is CASGPRWAGGEQYF.

The chain couples TRBV5-6 to TRBJ2-1; tentatively, D is TRBD2 (7 bases). Germline V gives CDR1 SGHDT, CDR2 YYEEEE. The CDR3 consists of 17 residues. V lost 5 bases, J lost 5 bases, and 23 bases lay in between. CDR3: CASRMGAMAGENNEQFF. The CDR3 DNA is TGTGCCAGCAGGATGGGGGCTATGGCGGGAGAGAACAATGAGCAGTTCTTC.

The chain links TRBV11-2 to TRBJ1-3; TRBD1 might be the D (5 bases). V lost 6 bases, J lost 2 bases, and 14 bases lay in between. CDR3 length: 15 residues. Germline assignment: CDR1 SGHAT and CDR2 FQNNGV. The CDR3 sequence is CASSLTGSPGNTIYF. The CDR3 DNA reads as TGTGCCAGCAGTTTAACAGGTAGCCCTGGAAACACCATATATTTT.

In DNA, the CDR3 is TGCAGCTATCACACCCCCCTGGGGAGGGATACGCAGTATTTT. It encodes CSYHTPLGRDTQYF. The rearrangement links TRBV29-1 to TRBJ2-3; possibly TRBD2 for D (6 bases). CDR1 is SQVTM and CDR2 is ANQGSEA in the germline V gene. The CDR3 runs 14 residues. The ends were cut back, 8 bases at V and 6 bases at J, with 21 bases in the middle.

This clone was seen only once. V usage is TRBV30 and J usage is TRBJ2-7; tentatively, D is TRBD2 (6 bases). Germline lookup yields CDR1 GTSNPN and CDR2 SVGIG (reference sequence). The CDR3 extends over 13 amino acids. Deletions cut 1 base from V and 6 bases from J, with 13 bases between. In DNA form, the CDR3 reads TGTGCCTGGAGTGACTGGGACTTAGGCGAGCAGTACTTC. This codes for CAWSDWDLGEQYF.

V gene TRBV28 combines with J gene TRBJ2-7; 8 positions match TRBD2. Germline trimming cut 2 bases from V and 3 bases from J; bases unmatched to any gene: 9. The germline V gene has CDR1 MDHEN and CDR2 SYDVKM. This CDR3 spans 16 amino acids. The CDR3 sequence: CASSLTSAGESYEQYF. CDR3 DNA sequence: TGTGCCAGCAGTTTAACGTCAGCGGGAGAAAGCTACGAGCAGTACTTC. Complete variable domain (other parts from reference TRBV28 and TRBJ2-7): DVKVTQSSRYLVKRTGEKVFLECVQDMDHENMFWYRQDPGLGLRLIYFSYDVKMKEKGDIPEGYSVSREKKERFSLILESASTNQTSMYLCASSLTSAGESYEQYFGPGTRLTVT.